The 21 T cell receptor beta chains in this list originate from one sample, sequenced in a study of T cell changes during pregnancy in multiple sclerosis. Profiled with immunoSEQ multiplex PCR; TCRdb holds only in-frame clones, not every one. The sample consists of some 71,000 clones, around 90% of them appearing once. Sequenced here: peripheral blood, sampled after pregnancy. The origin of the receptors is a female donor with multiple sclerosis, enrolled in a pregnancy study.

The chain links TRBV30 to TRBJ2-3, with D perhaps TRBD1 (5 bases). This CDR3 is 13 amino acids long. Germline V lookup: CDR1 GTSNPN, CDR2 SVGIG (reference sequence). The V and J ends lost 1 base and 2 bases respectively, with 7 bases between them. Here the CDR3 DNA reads TGTGCCTGGAGTGGACAGATCACAGATACGCAGTATTTT. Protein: CAWSGQITDTQYF. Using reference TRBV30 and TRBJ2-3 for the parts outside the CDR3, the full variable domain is SQTIHQWPATLVQPVGSPLSLECTVEGTSNPNLYWYRQAAGRGLQLLFYSVGIGQISSEVPQNLSASRPQDRQFILSSKKLLLSDSGFYLCAWSGQITDTQYFGPGTRLTVL.

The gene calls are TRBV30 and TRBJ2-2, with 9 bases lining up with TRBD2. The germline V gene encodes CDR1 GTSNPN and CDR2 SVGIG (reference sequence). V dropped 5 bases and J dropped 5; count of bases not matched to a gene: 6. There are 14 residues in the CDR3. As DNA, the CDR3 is TGTGCCTGGCGAAGACTAGCGGAGACCGGGGAGCTGTTTTTT. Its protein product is CAWRRLAETGELFF.

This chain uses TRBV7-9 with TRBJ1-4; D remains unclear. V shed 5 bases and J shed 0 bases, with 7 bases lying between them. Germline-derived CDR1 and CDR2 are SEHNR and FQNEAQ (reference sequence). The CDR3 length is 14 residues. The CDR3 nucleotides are TGTGCCAGCAGCCCCCAGTCAACTAATGAAAAACTGTTTTTT. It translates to CASSPQSTNEKLFF.

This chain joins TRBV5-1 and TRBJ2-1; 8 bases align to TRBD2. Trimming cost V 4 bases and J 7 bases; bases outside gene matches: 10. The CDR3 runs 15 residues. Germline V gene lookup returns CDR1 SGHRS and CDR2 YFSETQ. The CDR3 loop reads CASSPGPGGGNEQFF. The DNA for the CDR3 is TGCGCCAGCAGCCCTGGGCCGGGAGGGGGGAATGAGCAGTTCTTC.

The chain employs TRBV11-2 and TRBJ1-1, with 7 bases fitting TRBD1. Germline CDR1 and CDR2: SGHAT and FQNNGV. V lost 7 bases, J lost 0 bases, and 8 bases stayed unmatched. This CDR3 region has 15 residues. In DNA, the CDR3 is TGTGCCAGCAACACTAAGGGACAGATGAACACTGAAGCTTTCTTT. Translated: CASNTKGQMNTEAFF.

CDR3 protein: CASSLVESNEQYF. The CDR3 nucleotides read TGTGCCAGCAGCTTAGTGGAGTCGAACGAGCAGTACTTC. The chain uses TRBV7-2 and TRBJ2-7, with D hard to call. V lost 1 base and J lost 5, with 9 bases in between. This CDR3 comprises 13 residues. CDR1 and CDR2 (germline): SGHTA, FQGNSA.

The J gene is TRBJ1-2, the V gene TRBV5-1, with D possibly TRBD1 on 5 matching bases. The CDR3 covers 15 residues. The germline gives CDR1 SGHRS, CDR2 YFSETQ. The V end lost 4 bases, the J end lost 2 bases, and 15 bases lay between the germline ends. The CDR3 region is CASSPQLGGNYGYTF. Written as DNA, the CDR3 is TGCGCCAGCAGCCCGCAGTTGGGGGGGAACTATGGCTACACCTTC.

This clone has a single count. CDR3 nucleotide sequence: TGTGCCAGCAGCTTGGGCCGGGAGTCTCATGGCTACACCTTC. Translated, it gives CASSLGRESHGYTF. The rearrangement uses TRBV5-4 and TRBJ1-2; D is unresolved. Trimming took 0 bases from V and 6 from J, leaving 12 bases between them. CDR1 is SGHNT and CDR2 is YYREEE in the germline V gene (reference sequence). This CDR3 is 14 amino acids long.

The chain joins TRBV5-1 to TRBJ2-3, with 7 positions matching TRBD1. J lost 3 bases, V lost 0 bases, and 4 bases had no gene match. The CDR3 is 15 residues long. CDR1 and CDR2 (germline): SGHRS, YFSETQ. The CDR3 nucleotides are TGCGCCAGCAGCTTGGGGACAGGCCTAACAGATACGCAGTATTTT. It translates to CASSLGTGLTDTQYF.

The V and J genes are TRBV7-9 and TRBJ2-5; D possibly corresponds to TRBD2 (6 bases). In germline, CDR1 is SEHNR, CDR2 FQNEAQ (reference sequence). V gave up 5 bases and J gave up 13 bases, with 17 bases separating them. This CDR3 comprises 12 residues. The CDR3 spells CASSVDNGTPYF. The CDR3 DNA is TGTGCCAGCAGCGTAGACAACGGGACTCCGTACTTC.

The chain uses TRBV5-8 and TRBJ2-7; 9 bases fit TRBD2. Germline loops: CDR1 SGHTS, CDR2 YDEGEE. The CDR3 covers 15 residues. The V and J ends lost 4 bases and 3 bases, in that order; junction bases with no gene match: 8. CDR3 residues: CASSRRASGIYEQYF. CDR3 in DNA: TGTGCCAGCAGCCGCCGTGCTAGCGGGATCTACGAGCAGTACTTC.

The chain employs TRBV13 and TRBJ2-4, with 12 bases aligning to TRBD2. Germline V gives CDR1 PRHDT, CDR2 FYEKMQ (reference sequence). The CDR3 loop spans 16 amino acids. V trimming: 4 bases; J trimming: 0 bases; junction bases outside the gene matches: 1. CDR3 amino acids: CASSWGLAGAKNIQYF. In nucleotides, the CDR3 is TGTGCCAGCAGCTGGGGACTAGCGGGAGCCAAAAACATTCAGTACTTC.

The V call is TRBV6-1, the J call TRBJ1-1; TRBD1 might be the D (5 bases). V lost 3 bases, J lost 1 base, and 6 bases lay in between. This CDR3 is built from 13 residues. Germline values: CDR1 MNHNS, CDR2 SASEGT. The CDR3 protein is CASSETANTEAFF. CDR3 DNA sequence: TGTGCCAGCAGTGAGACAGCGAACACTGAAGCTTTCTTT.

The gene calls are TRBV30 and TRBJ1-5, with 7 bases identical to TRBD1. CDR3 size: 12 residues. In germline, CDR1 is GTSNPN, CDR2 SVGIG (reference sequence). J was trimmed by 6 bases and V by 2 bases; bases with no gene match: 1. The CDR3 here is CAWSTGVQPQHF. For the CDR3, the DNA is TGTGCCTGGAGTACAGGGGTTCAGCCCCAGCATTTT.

The CDR3 here is CASSAGSGSFGNEQFF. DNA of the CDR3: TGTGCCAGCAGCGCAGGGAGCGGGAGCTTTGGCAATGAGCAGTTCTTC. V gene TRBV5-4 combines with J gene TRBJ2-1; the match to TRBD2 covers 8 bases. The germline V gene has CDR1 SGHNT and CDR2 YYREEE (reference sequence). This CDR3 comprises 16 residues. The junction had 12 bases not matched to a gene; V was cut back by 4 bases and J by 6 bases.

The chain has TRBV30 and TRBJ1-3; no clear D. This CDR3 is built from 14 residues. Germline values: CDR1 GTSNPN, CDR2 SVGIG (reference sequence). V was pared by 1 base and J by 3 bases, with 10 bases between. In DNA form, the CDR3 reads TGTGCCTGGAGTGCGGGTCTCGGTGGAAACACCATATATTTT. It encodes CAWSAGLGGNTIYF.

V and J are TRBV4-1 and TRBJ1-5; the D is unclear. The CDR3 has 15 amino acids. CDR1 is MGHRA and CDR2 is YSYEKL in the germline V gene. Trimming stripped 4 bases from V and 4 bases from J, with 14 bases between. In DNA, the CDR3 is TGCGCCAGCAGCCGCGTCGGGGAAAATAATCAGCCCCAGCATTTT. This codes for CASSRVGENNQPQHF.

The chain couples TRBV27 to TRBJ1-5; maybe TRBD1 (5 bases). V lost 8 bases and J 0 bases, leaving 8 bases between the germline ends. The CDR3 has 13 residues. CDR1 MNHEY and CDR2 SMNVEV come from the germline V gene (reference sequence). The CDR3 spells CASSRVSNQPQHF. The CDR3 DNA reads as TGTGCCAGCTCCAGGGTTAGCAATCAGCCCCAGCATTTT.

The CDR3 nucleotides read TGCAGCGTTGAATCAGGGTCATCTGAGCAGTTCTTC. This gives the protein CSVESGSSEQFF. The chain links TRBV29-1 to TRBJ2-1, with a weak D call TRBD1 (5 bases). Germline lookup yields CDR1 SQVTM and CDR2 ANQGSEA. Trimming took off 2 bases at V and 9 bases at J, with 11 bases between the two ends. The length of the CDR3 is 12 residues.

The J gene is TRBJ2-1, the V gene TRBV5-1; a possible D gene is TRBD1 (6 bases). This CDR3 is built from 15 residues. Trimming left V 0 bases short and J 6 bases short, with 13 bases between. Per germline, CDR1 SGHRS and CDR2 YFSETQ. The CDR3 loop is CASSLVGGLFNEQFF. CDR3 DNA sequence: TGCGCCAGCAGCTTGGTAGGGGGTTTGTTCAATGAGCAGTTCTTC. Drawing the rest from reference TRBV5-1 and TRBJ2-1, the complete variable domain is KAGVTQTPRYLIKTRGQQVTLSCSPISGHRSVSWYQQTPGQGLQFLFEYFSETQRNKGNFPGRFSGRQFSNSRSEMNVSTLELGDSALYLCASSLVGGLFNEQFFGPGTRLTVL.

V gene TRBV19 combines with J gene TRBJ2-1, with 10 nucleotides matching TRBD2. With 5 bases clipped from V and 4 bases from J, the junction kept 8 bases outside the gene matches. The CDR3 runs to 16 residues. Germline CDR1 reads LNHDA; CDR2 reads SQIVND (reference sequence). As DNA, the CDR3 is TGTGCCAGTAGTGAAACAAGCGGGAGGGCGTACAATGAGCAGTTCTTC. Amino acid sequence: CASSETSGRAYNEQFF.